The 19 T cell receptor beta chains below were found in one sample sequenced in a study of cytomegalovirus exposure and HLA in healthy donors. The assay was immunoSEQ multiplex PCR, and TCRdb's table has in-frame clones only and misses some. The repertoire includes hundreds of thousands of clones, approximately 88% of them detected once, and about 14% sits in the top ten. The source material was PBMCs. The receptors originated from a woman aged 25 to 39 in good health and CMV-seropositive.

In the case of this clone: The same CDR3 arises from other DNA sequences in this sample as well. The chain recombines TRBV27 with TRBJ1-1; possible D gene TRBD1, 5 bases. The CDR3 is made up of 13 amino acids. Germline-derived CDR1 and CDR2 are MNHEY and SMNVEV (reference sequence). The V gene lost 3 bases and the J gene lost 0 bases, with 5 bases spanning the gap. CDR3 in amino acids: CASSLTVNTEAFF. CDR3 sequence (DNA): TGTGCCAGCAGTTTGACAGTGAACACTGAAGCTTTCTTT.

The sample holds a few counts of this clone. The chain joins TRBV11-2 to TRBJ2-7; D remains ambiguous. Germline values: CDR1 SGHAT, CDR2 FQNNGV. The CDR3 is 15 residues long. Trimming cost V 1 base and J 1 base, with 11 bases left between them. The CDR3 DNA follows: TGTGCCAGCAGCTTAGCAGTTCAGGTTTCCTACGAGCAGTACTTC. This gives the protein CASSLAVQVSYEQYF.

V and J are TRBV5-6 and TRBJ2-5, with a tentative D call TRBD2 (5 bases). The germline gives CDR1 SGHDT, CDR2 YYEEEE. This CDR3 is 15 amino acids long. The V end was cut by 7 bases, the J end by 5 bases, with 21 bases between. CDR3 amino acids: CASAVPGDQVETQYF. For the CDR3, the DNA is TGTGCCAGCGCCGTTCCCGGGGATCAAGTTGAGACCCAGTACTTC.

This sequence joins TRBV29-1 and TRBJ2-3, with a possible D match to TRBD1 (6 bases). This CDR3 has 16 residues. The germline V gene has CDR1 SQVTM and CDR2 ANQGSEA. V lost 3 bases and J lost 3, with 19 bases in between. For the CDR3, the DNA is TGCAGCGTTGAGGTGTCGTCGGGACATCTGACAGATACGCAGTATTTT. This sequence encodes CSVEVSSGHLTDTQYF.

This clone came up once. The chain carries TRBV4-1 and TRBJ2-7; 8 nucleotides line up with TRBD1. Per germline, CDR1 MGHRA and CDR2 YSYEKL. Trimming at V came to 1 base and at J to 6 bases, leaving 11 bases not matched to a gene. The CDR3 loop spans 16 amino acids. The CDR3 DNA follows: TGCGCCAGCAGCCAAGTCGGTCCACAGGACAGGGTCGAGCAGTACTTC. Amino acids: CASSQVGPQDRVEQYF.

V is TRBV2 and J is TRBJ1-5, with 7 bases identical to TRBD1. With 6 bases clipped from V and 3 bases from J, the junction kept 11 bases outside the gene matches. This CDR3 has 16 amino acids. CDR1 is SNHLY, CDR2 FYNNEI, per germline. The CDR3 is CASSGVEGAINQPQHF. The CDR3 nucleotides are TGTGCCAGCAGCGGGGTGGAGGGGGCCATCAATCAGCCCCAGCATTTT.

This chain connects TRBV6-5 to TRBJ1-2; D is perhaps TRBD1 (6 bases). Germline-derived CDR1 and CDR2 are MNHEY and SVGAGI. Trimming took 2 bases from V and 3 from J, leaving 13 bases between them. The CDR3 has 15 residues. Written as DNA, the CDR3 is TGTGCCAGCAGTTACGGGCGGTCAGGGGACTATGGCTACACCTTC. Protein: CASSYGRSGDYGYTF.

The V call is TRBV29-1, the J call TRBJ1-1; D gene ambiguous. The CDR3 spans 17 residues. The germline V gene encodes CDR1 SQVTM and CDR2 ANQGSEA. V was shortened by 1 base and J by 0 bases, with 18 bases between the two germline ends. CDR3 amino acids: CSVEVPRGGIMNTEAFF. For the CDR3, the DNA is TGCAGCGTTGAAGTCCCTCGAGGCGGTATCATGAACACTGAAGCTTTCTTT.

The V gene is TRBV6-1, the J gene TRBJ2-1; 7 nucleotides line up with TRBD2. The CDR3 sequence is 15 residues long. Germline-derived CDR1 and CDR2 are MNHNS and SASEGT. V shed 6 bases, J shed 8 bases, and the junction held 13 bases outside the gene matches. CDR3 in amino acids: CASSMGLHGPDEQFF. CDR3 DNA: TGTGCCAGCAGCATGGGACTACACGGTCCCGATGAGCAGTTCTTC.

This chain uses TRBV5-1 with TRBJ1-1; D not certain. CDR3 length equals 14 residues. Looked up from germline, CDR1 is SGHRS and CDR2 is YFSETQ. V was pared by 0 bases and J by 1 base, with 7 bases between. CDR3: CASSLEIPNTEAFF. CDR3 DNA sequence: TGCGCCAGCAGCTTGGAAATCCCGAACACTGAAGCTTTCTTT.

The genes are TRBV5-1 and TRBJ2-3; 8 nucleotides line up with TRBD2. V trimming: 3 bases; J trimming: 6 bases; junction bases outside the gene matches: 6. The CDR3 covers 14 residues. Germline V gene lookup returns CDR1 SGHRS and CDR2 YFSETQ. The DNA for the CDR3 is TGCGCCAGCAGCTGGACTAGCCAAGGGGATACGCAGTATTTT. The encoded protein is CASSWTSQGDTQYF.

In this sample, this clone turned up once. The CDR3 here is CASSQMGGHQETQYF. The CDR3 bases are TGTGCCAGCAGCCAAATGGGGGGGCACCAAGAGACCCAGTACTTC. The chain uses TRBV6-6 and TRBJ2-5; possibly TRBD2 for D (7 bases). CDR1 and CDR2 (germline): MNHNY, SVGAGI (reference sequence). The CDR3 loop spans 15 amino acids. The V gene lost 6 bases and the J gene lost 0 bases, with 14 bases spanning the gap.

The rearrangement links TRBV5-1 to TRBJ2-1; the match to TRBD2 covers 10 bases. The ends lost 2 bases at V and 4 bases at J; junction bases unmatched: 0. The CDR3 is 14 amino acids. Looked up from germline, CDR1 is SGHRS and CDR2 is YFSETQ. The CDR3 region has the DNA TGCGCCAGCAGCTTACTAGCGGGATACAATGAGCAGTTCTTC. This translates into CASSLLAGYNEQFF.

The V gene is TRBV30, the J gene TRBJ1-2; 8 bases match TRBD1. This CDR3 spans 13 amino acids. Germline V gives CDR1 GTSNPN, CDR2 SVGIG (reference sequence). V lost 5 bases, J lost 7 bases, and 9 bases stayed unmatched. This CDR3 is CAWLTGVRLGYTF. Written as DNA, the CDR3 is TGTGCCTGGTTGACAGGGGTGAGGCTTGGCTACACCTTC.

This clone appeared once. The V and J genes are TRBV30 and TRBJ2-5; 7 bases agree with TRBD2. The CDR3 contains 12 residues. Germline V gene lookup returns CDR1 GTSNPN and CDR2 SVGIG (reference sequence). V gave up 2 bases and J gave up 12 bases; unmatched junction bases: 9. The CDR3 DNA sequence: TGTGCCTGGAGTTTAAGCGGGGACCTGAAGTACTTC. Protein sequence: CAWSLSGDLKYF.

The chain employs TRBV4-1 and TRBJ2-2; 11 bases match TRBD2. V was clipped by 4 bases and J by 5 bases; unmatched bases: 6. This CDR3 has 16 residues. Germline CDR1 reads MGHRA; CDR2 reads YSYEKL. The CDR3 protein is CASSPMRTSGTGELFF. CDR3 DNA: TGCGCCAGCAGCCCGATGCGGACTAGCGGGACCGGGGAGCTGTTTTTT.

This clone was observed a handful of times. The chain couples TRBV25-1 to TRBJ2-1; 7 bases are shared with TRBD1. After removal of 4 bases from V and 2 bases from J, the junction contained 2 bases not matched to a gene. Germline CDR1 MGHDK, CDR2 SYGVNS. The CDR3 loop spans 14 amino acids. In DNA, the CDR3 is TGTGCCAGCAGTGGAACAGGGGCCTACAATGAGCAGTTCTTC. Translated, it gives CASSGTGAYNEQFF.

The chain carries TRBV11-2 and TRBJ2-7, with no clear D. The CDR3 covers 12 residues. Germline V gene sequence: CDR1 SGHAT, CDR2 FQNNGV. V lost 1 base and J 5 bases, leaving 6 bases between the germline ends. CDR3 loop: CASSLGEHEQYF. The CDR3 DNA reads TGTGCCAGCAGCTTAGGAGAACACGAGCAGTACTTC.

This chain uses TRBV30 with TRBJ1-1; D perhaps matches TRBD1 (6 bases). The V gene lost 5 bases and the J gene lost 3 bases, with 10 bases spanning the gap. CDR1 and CDR2 from the germline V gene are GTSNPN and SVGIG (reference sequence). The CDR3 spans 12 residues. The CDR3 loop reads CAWLKGDTEAFF. In DNA form, the CDR3 reads TGTGCCTGGCTAAAGGGGGACACTGAAGCTTTCTTT. The whole variable domain, filled in from reference TRBV30 and TRBJ1-1, reads SQTIHQWPATLVQPVGSPLSLECTVEGTSNPNLYWYRQAAGRGLQLLFYSVGIGQISSEVPQNLSASRPQDRQFILSSKKLLLSDSGFYLCAWLKGDTEAFFGQGTRLTVV.